These 30 T cell receptor beta chains came from one sample sequenced in a study of blood T cell repertoires in COVID-19. TCRdb's copy holds only in-frame clones and misses some; the assay was immunoSEQ multiplex PCR. The sample records about 170,000 clones, approximately 92% being singletons. The specimen was peripheral blood. All receptors derive from a man aged 25-45 years with COVID-19, enrolled during active disease.

This rearrangement joins TRBV7-8 to TRBJ2-7; TRBD1 agrees at 9 bases. CDR3 length equals 14 residues. The V and J ends lost 8 bases and 4 bases, in that order; junction bases with no gene match: 9. Germline-derived CDR1 and CDR2 are SGHVS and FQNEAQ. The CDR3 DNA follows: TGTGCCAGCCAACATACAGGGGGCGAATACGAGCAGTACTTC. It encodes CASQHTGGEYEQYF.

The V gene is TRBV27, the J gene TRBJ1-4; no reliable D call. The germline V gene encodes CDR1 MNHEY and CDR2 SMNVEV (reference sequence). CDR3 length equals 13 residues. V was shortened by 4 bases and J by 4 bases, with 7 bases between the two germline ends. The CDR3 DNA sequence: TGTGCCAGCAGTTACCAGGTTAATGAAAAACTGTTTTTT. As protein: CASSYQVNEKLFF.

The J gene is TRBJ1-5, the V gene TRBV28; D is unclear. The CDR3 contains 16 residues. Germline CDR1 is MDHEN and CDR2 is SYDVKM. Trimming shortened V by 1 base and J by 0 bases, and 10 bases separated the two germline ends. The CDR3 bases are TGTGCCAGCAGTTTATTTTCAGTTTATAGCAATCAGCCCCAGCATTTT. It encodes CASSLFSVYSNQPQHF.

The chain recombines TRBV6-4 with TRBJ2-3, with D tentatively TRBD1 (7 bases). In germline, CDR1 is MRHNA, CDR2 SNTAGT. CDR3 length equals 15 residues. V lost 7 bases, J lost 6 bases, and 20 bases lay in between. Written as DNA, the CDR3 is TGTGCCAGCATTTACTTCGGAGGGGGCCGGGATACGCAGTATTTT. It encodes CASIYFGGGRDTQYF.

The V call is TRBV14, the J call TRBJ2-7; no firm D call. Per germline, CDR1 SGHDN and CDR2 FVKESK. V lost 5 bases and J lost 3, with 17 bases in between. The CDR3 loop spans 15 amino acids. The CDR3, as DNA: TGTGCCAGCAGCTCCCTTGTGATAGATAGCTACGAGCAGTACTTC. Its translation is CASSSLVIDSYEQYF.

This chain joins TRBV7-6 and TRBJ1-3; 8 nucleotides agree with TRBD1. The germline CDR1 and CDR2 sequences are SGHVS and FNYEAQ. This CDR3 comprises 15 residues. Germline trimming cut 3 bases from V and 0 bases from J; bases unmatched to any gene: 1. CDR3 nucleotide sequence: TGTGCCAGCAGCTTCGGGACAGGCTCTGGAAACACCATATATTTT. It encodes CASSFGTGSGNTIYF.

The J gene is TRBJ2-3, the V gene TRBV24-1; 7 nucleotides match TRBD1. Germline V lookup: CDR1 KGHDR, CDR2 SFDVKD. V dropped 3 bases and J dropped 6; count of bases not matched to a gene: 8. This CDR3 is built from 15 residues. The CDR3 coding sequence is TGTGCCACCAGTGATACAAACAGGGGCTGGGATACGCAGTATTTT. Protein: CATSDTNRGWDTQYF.

CDR3 in DNA: TGCGCCAGCAGCCAATGGACAGGTAGCAATCAGCCCCAGCATTTT. Amino acids: CASSQWTGSNQPQHF. The chain couples TRBV4-3 to TRBJ1-5, with 7 nucleotides matching TRBD1. Germline V CDR1 and CDR2: LGHNA, YSLEER. V lost 2 bases, J lost 0 bases, and 1 base stayed unmatched. The CDR3 consists of 15 residues.

This clone was detected only once. The DNA for the CDR3 is TGTGCCACCCATGACAGGGTGAACACTGAAGCTTTCTTT. As protein: CATHDRVNTEAFF. The V call is TRBV24-1, the J call TRBJ1-1, with 7 positions matching TRBD1. CDR1 is KGHDR and CDR2 is SFDVKD in the germline V gene. The CDR3 runs to 13 residues. The J segment lost 0 bases and the V segment lost 9 bases, leaving 3 bases of the junction unmatched.

The chain uses TRBV28 and TRBJ1-5; 9 nucleotides align to TRBD1. The trim removed 5 bases at V and 4 bases at J, leaving 9 bases unmatched. The germline CDR1 and CDR2 sequences are MDHEN and SYDVKM. The CDR3 contains 16 residues. The DNA of the CDR3 is TGTGCCAGCAGTCAAGTGACCGGGACAGGGAATCAGCCCCAGCATTTT. It is translated as CASSQVTGTGNQPQHF.

The chain carries TRBV7-8 and TRBJ2-7; 11 bases are shared with TRBD2. CDR3 length: 14 amino acids. CDR1 and CDR2 from the germline V gene are SGHVS and FQNEAQ. V shed 5 bases, J shed 3 bases, and the junction held 3 bases outside the gene matches. The CDR3 here is CASSETSGNYEQYF. CDR3 nucleotide sequence: TGTGCCAGCAGCGAGACTAGCGGGAACTACGAGCAGTACTTC.

This clone appeared once. The chain links TRBV28 to TRBJ1-2; D not resolved. With 5 bases removed from V and 5 bases from J, the gap between germline ends came to 18 bases. Germline V lookup: CDR1 MDHEN, CDR2 SYDVKM. This CDR3 has 15 residues. The CDR3 DNA is TGTGCCAGCAGTGTTTCTTCGACGGCGGCTTATGGCTACACCTTC. Its translation is CASSVSSTAAYGYTF.

This sequence joins TRBV7-9 and TRBJ1-1; the D is unclear. This CDR3 has 17 residues. CDR1 is SEHNR and CDR2 is FQNEAQ in the germline V gene (reference sequence). Trimming shortened V by 1 base and J by 1 base, and 16 bases separated the two germline ends. CDR3 amino acids: CASSLEDGRNKNTEAFF. The DNA for the CDR3 is TGTGCCAGCAGCTTAGAGGACGGGAGGAATAAGAACACTGAAGCTTTCTTT.

The genes are TRBV28 and TRBJ1-1, with unresolved D. Germline V gene lookup returns CDR1 MDHEN and CDR2 SYDVKM. With 3 bases removed from V and 6 bases from J, the gap between germline ends came to 5 bases. The CDR3 sequence is 11 residues long. The CDR3 here is CASSFRSEAFF. In nucleotides, the CDR3 is TGTGCCAGCAGTTTCCGGTCTGAAGCTTTCTTT.

The V and J genes are TRBV7-9 and TRBJ1-2; D unclear. Trimming took off 4 bases at V and 4 bases at J, with 7 bases between the two ends. CDR1 is SEHNR, CDR2 FQNEAQ, per germline (reference sequence). The CDR3 has 12 residues. The CDR3 DNA is TGTGCCAGCAGCTCCGGGTTCTATGGCTACACCTTC. This gives the protein CASSSGFYGYTF.

CDR3 bases: TGCAGTGCCGACAGGGGCGATGGCTACACCTTC. This sequence encodes CSADRGDGYTF. The chain has TRBV20-1 and TRBJ1-2; 8 bases match TRBD1. J gave up 6 bases and V 6 bases, and 3 bases lay outside the gene matches. CDR1 and CDR2 from the germline V gene are DFQATT and SNEGSKA (reference sequence). This CDR3 comprises 11 residues.

J is TRBJ2-7 and V is TRBV5-1; tentatively, D is TRBD2 (5 bases). Trimming took 0 bases from V and 9 from J, leaving 7 bases between them. This CDR3 has 11 amino acids. Germline CDR1 SGHRS, CDR2 YFSETQ. CDR3 sequence (DNA): TGCGCCAGCAGCTTGGTCGGGGTGCAGTACTTC. Protein: CASSLVGVQYF.

This clone was recorded only once. The chain combines TRBV28 with TRBJ2-7; 14 bases are shared with TRBD2. V shed 5 bases and J 1 base; nucleotides not matched to a gene: 16. This CDR3 is 20 amino acids long. Germline CDR1 and CDR2: MDHEN and SYDVKM. The CDR3 DNA reads as TGTGCCAGCAGTAATGAGATACTAGGGACTAGCGGGGGAGATTCCTACGAGCAGTACTTC. Amino acid sequence: CASSNEILGTSGGDSYEQYF.

The chain employs TRBV10-1 and TRBJ2-3; possibly TRBD2 for D (6 bases). The germline V gene encodes CDR1 WNHNN and CDR2 SYGVQD (reference sequence). This CDR3 is built from 15 residues. V lost 4 bases to trimming and J lost 2 bases, with 13 bases between them. The CDR3 region has the DNA TGCGCCAGCAGTGGGCGGGGAAAGCCCACAGATACGCAGTATTTT. Protein sequence: CASSGRGKPTDTQYF.

The CDR3 DNA follows: TGCGCCAGCACAGGGAAGGCCAGTTCAGAGTCCGGGGAGCTGTTTTTT. This codes for CASTGKASSESGELFF. The chain has TRBV5-1 and TRBJ2-2, with a tentative D call TRBD1 (5 bases). The germline V gene encodes CDR1 SGHRS and CDR2 YFSETQ. The CDR3 spans 16 residues. V lost 6 bases and J lost 6, with 21 bases in between.

This clone was picked up one time. The chain couples TRBV6-5 to TRBJ2-1; 8 nucleotides match TRBD2. CDR1 and CDR2 (germline): MNHEY, SVGAGI. Losses at the gene ends were 4 bases for V and 4 bases for J; bases not matched to a gene: 3. This CDR3 has 14 residues. For the CDR3, the DNA is TGTGCCAGCAGTTCGGGGGGGCGATACAATGAGCAGTTCTTC. Translation gives CASSSGGRYNEQFF.

A single count supports this clone. The chain couples TRBV6-2 or TRBV6-3 to TRBJ1-1; tentatively, D is TRBD1 (5 bases). Trimming took off 5 bases at V and 1 base at J, with 17 bases between the two ends. The CDR3 runs to 16 residues. Per the germline V gene, CDR1 is MNHEY and CDR2 is SVGEGT. The CDR3 sequence is CASSPPLRTTNTEAFF. The DNA for the CDR3 is TGTGCCAGCAGTCCCCCCCTAAGGACAACGAACACTGAAGCTTTCTTT.

This clone was seen a single time. This chain uses TRBV5-5 with TRBJ1-1; D unclear. In germline, CDR1 is SGHKS, CDR2 YYEKEE (reference sequence). Between the trimmed V and J ends, which lost 3 bases and 5 bases, there was a span of 17 bases. The CDR3 covers 15 residues. CDR3 region: CASSSDPGRGTEAFF. CDR3 nucleotides: TGTGCCAGCAGCTCGGATCCCGGCCGGGGAACTGAAGCTTTCTTT. The entire variable domain, with the rest obtained from reference TRBV5-5 and TRBJ1-1, is as follows: DAGVTQSPTHLIKTRGQQVTLRCSPISGHKSVSWYQQVLGQGPQFIFQYYEKEERGRGNFPDRFSARQFPNYSSELNVNALLLGDSALYLCASSSDPGRGTEAFFGQGTRLTVV.

CDR3 sequence reads: CASRRGRLNTEAFF. CDR3 in DNA: TGTGCCAGCAGGCGGGGCAGATTGAACACTGAAGCTTTCTTT. This sequence joins TRBV27 and TRBJ1-1; D may be TRBD1 (5 bases). There are 14 residues in the CDR3. Germline values: CDR1 MNHEY, CDR2 SMNVEV (reference sequence). Trimming removed 6 bases from V and 0 bases from J, with 11 bases in between.

The CDR3 loop is CASSYLESSYNEQFF. CDR3 bases: TGTGCCAGCAGTTACTTGGAGAGCTCCTACAATGAGCAGTTCTTC. The chain recombines TRBV6-5 with TRBJ2-1, with D uncertain. The length of the CDR3 is 15 residues. CDR1 is MNHEY, CDR2 SVGAGI, per germline. V lost 1 base to trimming and J lost 0 bases, with 7 bases between them.

The chain employs TRBV4-3 and TRBJ2-1, with TRBD1 identical over 9 bases. Trimming at V came to 1 base and at J to 10 bases, leaving 11 bases not matched to a gene. Germline CDR1 and CDR2: LGHNA and YSLEER. The CDR3 contains 16 residues. Here the CDR3 DNA reads TGCGCCAGCAGCCAAGCCGTGACAGGGGGTGCCTTAGAGCAGTTCTTC. It specifies CASSQAVTGGALEQFF.

The chain employs TRBV28 and TRBJ2-1; 8 bases map to TRBD2. Unmatched junction bases numbered 10, after V lost 2 bases and J lost 7 bases. The CDR3 consists of 16 residues. The V gene's germline CDR1 is MDHEN and CDR2 SYDVKM. The CDR3 bases are TGTGCCAGCAGTTTAGTTGGAGCGGGAGTATTTAATGAGCAGTTCTTC. Translated, it gives CASSLVGAGVFNEQFF. The variable domain in full, with the rest retrieved from reference TRBV28 and TRBJ2-1, is DVKVTQSSRYLVKRTGEKVFLECVQDMDHENMFWYRQDPGLGLRLIYFSYDVKMKEKGDIPEGYSVSREKKERFSLILESASTNQTSMYLCASSLVGAGVFNEQFFGPGTRLTVL.

J is TRBJ1-3 and V is TRBV6-5; tentative D call: TRBD1 (5 bases). V lost 1 base to trimming and J lost 0 bases, with 10 bases between them. CDR1 MNHEY and CDR2 SVGAGI come from the germline V gene. The CDR3 consists of 16 residues. CDR3 amino acids: CASSYLGLSSGNTIYF. CDR3 nucleotides: TGTGCCAGCAGTTACTTGGGACTGAGCTCTGGAAACACCATATATTTT.

J is TRBJ2-6 and V is TRBV2; D is possibly TRBD1 (6 bases). Trimming pared 9 bases from V and 1 base from J, leaving 16 bases between. Germline CDR1 is SNHLY and CDR2 is FYNNEI. The CDR3 totals 16 residues. CDR3 in amino acids: CARGTGQLSGANVLTF. The CDR3 nucleotides are TGTGCCAGAGGAACAGGGCAACTATCTGGGGCCAACGTCCTGACTTTC.

CDR3 residues: CASSFRDRGWGEQYF. The CDR3 coding sequence is TGTGCCAGCAGTTTCCGGGACAGGGGTTGGGGCGAGCAGTACTTC. The rearrangement joins TRBV28 to TRBJ2-7; 10 positions match TRBD1. This CDR3 spans 15 amino acids. CDR1 MDHEN and CDR2 SYDVKM come from the germline V gene. V shed 3 bases and J 6 bases; nucleotides not matched to a gene: 8.